A single sample is the source of the 8 T cell receptor beta chains below, sequenced in a study of CD8 T cells in ankylosing spondylitis. TCRdb processed the 5' RACE reads anew with MiXCR; each CDR3 protein has one entry. The table includes about 260,000 distinct CDR3 sequences, around 18% detected once. The sample taken for sequencing was blood, either unsorted or a sorted T cell fraction (not recorded which). These receptors came from a male donor with ankylosing spondylitis or in good health (not recorded which).

The chain recombines TRBV5-8 with TRBJ2-5; TRBD1 matches at 9 bases. J lost 2 bases, V lost 6 bases, and 11 bases had no gene match. The CDR3 spans 16 residues. Germline V gene sequence: CDR1 SGHTS, CDR2 YDEGEE. The CDR3 sequence: CASTYLGTGIQETQYF. The CDR3 DNA is TGTGCCAGCACCTACCTGGGGACAGGGATACAAGAGACCCAGTACTTC. Using reference TRBV5-8 and TRBJ2-5 for the parts outside the CDR3, the full variable domain is EAGVTQSPTHLIKTRGQQATLRCSPISGHTSVYWYQQALGLGLQFLLWYDEGEERNRGNFPPRFSGRQFPNYSSELNVNALELEDSALYLCASTYLGTGIQETQYFGPGTRLLVL.

The gene calls are TRBV7-9 and TRBJ1-1, with D hard to call. The V end was cut by 3 bases, the J end by 6 bases, with 5 bases between. There are 11 residues in the CDR3. Germline V gene sequence: CDR1 SEHNR, CDR2 FQNEAQ (reference sequence). For the CDR3, the DNA is TGTGCCAGCAGCTTTGGGGCTGAAGCTTTCTTT. This codes for CASSFGAEAFF.

This clonotype was seen repeatedly, ten times or more. V and J are TRBV27 and TRBJ1-6; D is uncertain. V lost 4 bases and J lost 10, with 8 bases in between. CDR1 and CDR2 (germline): MNHEY, SMNVEV (reference sequence). The CDR3 has 12 residues. The CDR3 loop is CASSSLGSPLHF. In DNA form, the CDR3 reads TGTGCCAGCAGTTCCCTCGGCTCACCCCTCCACTTT.

The chain uses TRBV6-1 and TRBJ2-5; 9 bases map to TRBD2. V lost 7 bases and J lost 4; bases outside the gene matches: 7. CDR1 MNHNS and CDR2 SASEGT come from the germline V gene. CDR3 length: 14 amino acids. CDR3 protein: CASKIGGRGETQYF. In nucleotides, the CDR3 is TGTGCCAGCAAAATTGGCGGGAGGGGAGAGACCCAGTACTTC.

This clonotype has ten or more counts. This chain links TRBV12-3 or TRBV12-4 with TRBJ2-3; possibly TRBD1 or TRBD2 for D (5 bases each). The V and J ends lost 3 bases and 2 bases respectively, with 9 bases between them. The CDR3 extends over 14 amino acids. The CDR3 loop is CASSFRGPTDTQYF. CDR3 DNA sequence: TGTGCCAGCAGTTTCCGGGGACCCACAGATACGCAGTATTTT.

The sample holds a few counts of this clonotype. J is TRBJ2-3 and V is TRBV7-8; 8 nucleotides align to TRBD2. Germline V gene data show CDR1 as SGHVS and CDR2 as FQNEAQ. V dropped 1 base and J dropped 3; count of bases not matched to a gene: 6. The CDR3 is made up of 16 amino acids. CDR3 in amino acids: CASSLVLSGTTDTQYF. In nucleotides, the CDR3 is TGTGCCAGCAGCTTAGTGCTTAGCGGGACGACAGATACGCAGTATTTT. The complete variable domain, with remaining parts taken from reference TRBV7-8 and TRBJ2-3, reads GAGVSQSPRYKVAKRGQDVALRCDPISGHVSLFWYQQALGQGPEFLTYFQNEAQLDKSGLPSDRFFAERPEGSVSTLKIQRTQQEDSAVYLCASSLVLSGTTDTQYFGPGTRLTVL.

The J gene is TRBJ2-2, the V gene TRBV20-1, with D tentatively TRBD1 or TRBD2 (6 bases each). V lost 1 base and J lost 2, with 14 bases in between. The CDR3 loop spans 16 amino acids. Germline V gene sequence: CDR1 DFQATT, CDR2 SNEGSKA (reference sequence). The CDR3 protein is CSARAIWGANTGELFF. CDR3 bases: TGCAGTGCTAGAGCTATTTGGGGGGCTAACACCGGGGAGCTGTTTTTT.

In its sample, this clonotype was seen many times. The chain joins TRBV6-1 to TRBJ2-5, with 8 positions matching TRBD2. CDR3 length: 14 amino acids. Germline V CDR1 and CDR2: MNHNS, SASEGT. Trimming took 5 bases from V and 0 from J; bases not matched to a gene: 2. CDR3 protein: CASSQLADQETQYF. The CDR3 DNA reads as TGTGCCAGCAGTCAACTAGCGGACCAAGAGACCCAGTACTTC.